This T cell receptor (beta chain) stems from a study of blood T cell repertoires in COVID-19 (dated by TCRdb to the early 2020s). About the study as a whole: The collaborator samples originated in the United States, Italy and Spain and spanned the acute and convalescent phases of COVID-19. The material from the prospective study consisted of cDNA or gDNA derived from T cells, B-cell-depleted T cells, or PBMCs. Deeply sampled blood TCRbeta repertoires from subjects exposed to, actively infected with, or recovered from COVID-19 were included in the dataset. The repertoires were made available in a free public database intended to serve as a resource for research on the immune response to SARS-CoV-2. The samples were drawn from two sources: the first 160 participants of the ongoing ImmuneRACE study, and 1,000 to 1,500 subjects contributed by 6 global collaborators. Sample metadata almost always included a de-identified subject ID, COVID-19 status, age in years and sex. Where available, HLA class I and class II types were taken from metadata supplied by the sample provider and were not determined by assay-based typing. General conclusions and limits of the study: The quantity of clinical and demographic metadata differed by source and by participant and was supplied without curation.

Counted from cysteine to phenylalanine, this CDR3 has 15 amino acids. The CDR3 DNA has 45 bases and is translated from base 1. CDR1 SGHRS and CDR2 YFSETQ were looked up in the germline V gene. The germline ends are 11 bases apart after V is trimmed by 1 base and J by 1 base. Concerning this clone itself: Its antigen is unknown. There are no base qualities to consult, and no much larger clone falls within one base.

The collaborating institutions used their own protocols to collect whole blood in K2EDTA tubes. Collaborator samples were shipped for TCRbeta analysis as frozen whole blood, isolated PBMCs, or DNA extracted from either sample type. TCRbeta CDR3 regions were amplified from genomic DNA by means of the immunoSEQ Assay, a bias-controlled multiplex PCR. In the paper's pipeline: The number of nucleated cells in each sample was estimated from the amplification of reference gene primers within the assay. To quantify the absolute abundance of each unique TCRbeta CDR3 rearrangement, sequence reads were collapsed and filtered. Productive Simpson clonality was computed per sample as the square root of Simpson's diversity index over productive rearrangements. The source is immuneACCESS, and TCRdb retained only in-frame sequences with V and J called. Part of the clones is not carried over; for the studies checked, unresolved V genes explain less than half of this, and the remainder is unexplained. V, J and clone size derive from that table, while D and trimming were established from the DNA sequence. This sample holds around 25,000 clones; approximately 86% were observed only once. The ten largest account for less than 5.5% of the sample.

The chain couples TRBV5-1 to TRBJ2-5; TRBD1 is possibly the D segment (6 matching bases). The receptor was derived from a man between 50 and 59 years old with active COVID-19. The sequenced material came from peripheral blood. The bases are TGCGCCAGCAGCTTGAACAGGGCTGGCCAAGAGACCCAGTACTTC. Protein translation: CASSLNRAGQETQYF. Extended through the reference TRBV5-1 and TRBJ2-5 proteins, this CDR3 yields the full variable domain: KAGVTQTPRYLIKTRGQQVTLSCSPISGHRSVSWYQQTPGQGLQFLFEYFSETQRNKGNFPGRFSGRQFSNSRSEMNVSTLELGDSALYLCASSLNRAGQETQYFGPGTRLLVL.